One sample yielded the 16 T cell receptor beta chains listed below, sequenced in a study of cytomegalovirus exposure and HLA in healthy donors. PCR involved 60 Vbeta and 13 Jbeta primers. Produced via immunoSEQ multiplex PCR; TCRdb's table is partial and in-frame only. The table lists approximately 88,000 clones, under 80% of them singletons, with around 7.5% in the top ten. Sequences were obtained from PBMCs. These receptors all stem from a man in his forties or fifties in good health and CMV-seropositive.

This clone has only a few counts. This chain links TRBV5-3 with TRBJ1-2, with 9 bases aligning to TRBD1. TRBV5-3 is an ORF for which the function is uncertain. V lost 4 bases to trimming and J lost 8 bases; unmatched junction nucleotides: 6. The CDR3 sequence is 13 residues long. This CDR3 is CARSHYDRGGYTF. The DNA for the CDR3 is TGTGCCAGAAGCCATTATGACAGGGGGGGCTACACCTTC.

V is TRBV7-9 and J is TRBJ2-7, with a tentative D call TRBD1 (6 bases). The germline CDR1 and CDR2 sequences are SEHNR and FQNEAQ (reference sequence). There are 12 residues in the CDR3. V was cut by 6 bases and J by 5 bases, with 11 bases left in between. In DNA form, the CDR3 reads TGTGCCAGCAGTCTTTCAGGGGACGAGCAGTACTTC. It specifies CASSLSGDEQYF.

This chain connects TRBV6-1 to TRBJ1-5; 12 positions agree with TRBD1. Per the germline V gene, CDR1 is MNHNS and CDR2 is SASEGT. This CDR3 is 16 amino acids long. The ends lost 4 bases at V and 7 bases at J; junction bases unmatched: 8. The CDR3 sequence is CASSGPGTGGEQPQHF. DNA for the CDR3: TGTGCCAGCAGTGGGCCCGGGACAGGGGGCGAACAGCCCCAGCATTTT.

The chain employs TRBV5-1 and TRBJ1-2; 9 bases align to TRBD1. CDR1 and CDR2 from the germline V gene are SGHRS and YFSETQ. The J segment lost 6 bases and the V segment lost 4 bases, leaving 16 bases of the junction unmatched. This CDR3 is built from 17 residues. Written as DNA, the CDR3 is TGCGCCAGCAGCCCGACCGGGACAGGGAATGAACCGGATGGCTACACCTTC. Its translation: CASSPTGTGNEPDGYTF.

The chain has TRBV7-9 and TRBJ2-3; no clear D. Germline loops: CDR1 SEHNR, CDR2 FQNEAQ (reference sequence). Between the trimmed V and J ends, which lost 1 base and 3 bases, there was a span of 8 bases. The CDR3 runs 14 residues. CDR3 protein: CASSLDALTDTQYF. CDR3 nucleotides: TGTGCCAGCAGCTTAGATGCGCTGACAGATACGCAGTATTTT.

The CDR3 DNA follows: TGTGCCAGCAGCTTAATCTCCGCCAGGGGGTCCATTGAGCAGTTCTTC. This sequence encodes CASSLISARGSIEQFF. This chain joins TRBV7-6 and TRBJ2-1, with 7 bases that match TRBD1. CDR1 and CDR2 (germline): SGHVS, FNYEAQ. This CDR3 contains 16 residues. Losses at the gene ends were 2 bases for V and 9 bases for J; bases not matched to a gene: 13.

This clone appeared a few times. The chain combines TRBV6-5 with TRBJ1-2, with D unresolved. Germline V gene data show CDR1 as MNHEY and CDR2 as SVGAGI. The CDR3 is 14 residues long. V gave up 2 bases and J gave up 2 bases, with 9 bases separating them. CDR3 amino acids: CASSYEGGNYGYTF. In DNA, the CDR3 is TGTGCCAGCAGTTACGAGGGCGGAAACTATGGCTACACCTTC.

V gene TRBV2 combines with J gene TRBJ2-5, with 8 bases identical to TRBD2. With V trimmed by 2 bases and J by 5 bases, 7 bases remained unmatched. Germline-derived CDR1 and CDR2 are SNHLY and FYNNEI. The CDR3 runs to 15 residues. The CDR3 sequence: CASSEWGSGEETQYF. The CDR3 nucleotides are TGTGCCAGCAGTGAATGGGGTAGCGGGGAGGAGACCCAGTACTTC.

This clone was found a few times. The V gene is TRBV6-1, the J gene TRBJ2-5; D perhaps matches TRBD1 (6 bases). Deletions cut 7 bases from V and 4 bases from J, with 19 bases between. Germline assignment: CDR1 MNHNS and CDR2 SASEGT. The length of the CDR3 is 15 residues. Here the CDR3 DNA reads TGTGCCAGCATGTGGGTGGACTCACAGGGAGAGACCCAGTACTTC. This gives the protein CASMWVDSQGETQYF.

DNA for the CDR3: TGTGCCAGCAGCCGCGCGGGCCAGCTATTCTACGAGCAGTACTTC. It encodes CASSRAGQLFYEQYF. This chain links TRBV7-2 with TRBJ2-7; the D gene is possibly TRBD2 (5 bases). The germline CDR1 and CDR2 sequences are SGHTA and FQGNSA. The CDR3 length is 15 residues. V was pared by 5 bases and J by 3 bases, with 17 bases between.

The chain recombines TRBV6-5 with TRBJ1-1; the D gene is possibly TRBD1 (6 bases). Trimming removed 5 bases from V and 1 base from J, with 11 bases in between. CDR1 MNHEY and CDR2 SVGAGI come from the germline V gene. The CDR3 consists of 14 residues. CDR3 nucleotides: TGTGCCAGCAGTCGGGACAACCCGAACACTGAAGCTTTCTTT. Amino acid sequence: CASSRDNPNTEAFF.

The table lists this clone with a count of one. The V and J genes are TRBV4-2 and TRBJ1-2; possibly TRBD1 for D (5 bases). The germline V gene encodes CDR1 LGHNA and CDR2 YNFKEQ. V was trimmed by 0 bases and J by 1 base, leaving 9 bases between them. The CDR3 covers 15 residues. The CDR3 is CASSQDGQGNYGYTF. The CDR3 DNA follows: TGTGCCAGCAGCCAAGATGGGCAGGGTAACTATGGCTACACCTTC.

Here the CDR3 reads CASSSRGGGAGGELFF. CDR3 bases: TGTGCCAGCAGCTCCAGAGGGGGGGGCGCGGGCGGGGAGCTGTTTTTT. V and J are TRBV11-2 and TRBJ2-2, with TRBD2 as a possible D gene (7 bases). There are 16 residues in the CDR3. Germline CDR1 reads SGHAT; CDR2 reads FQNNGV. The ends were cut back, 4 bases at V and 7 bases at J, with 19 bases in the middle.

The chain uses TRBV6-5 and TRBJ1-6; 7 bases fit TRBD1. Per the germline V gene, CDR1 is MNHEY and CDR2 is SVGAGI. With V trimmed by 4 bases and J by 7 bases, 7 bases remained unmatched. The CDR3 loop spans 15 amino acids. As DNA, the CDR3 is TGTGCCAGCAGTTCCCCGGACAGGATAAATTCACCCCTCCACTTT. Protein: CASSSPDRINSPLHF.

V and J are TRBV28 and TRBJ1-2; TRBD1 is a possible D gene (5 bases). The germline V gene encodes CDR1 MDHEN and CDR2 SYDVKM. CDR3 size: 11 residues. V shed 6 bases and J shed 9 bases, with 11 bases lying between them. The CDR3 DNA reads as TGTGCCAGCAGCTCCCCAGGGAGCTACACCTTC. Amino acids: CASSSPGSYTF.

In its sample, this clone was seen a few times. The same CDR3 arises from other DNA sequences in this sample as well. The rearrangement links TRBV19 to TRBJ2-5, with D uncertain. Germline V CDR1 and CDR2: LNHDA, SQIVND (reference sequence). V lost 2 bases and J lost 3, with 10 bases in between. The CDR3 is 14 amino acids. The CDR3 sequence is CASSITGVKETQYF. CDR3 nucleotide sequence: TGTGCCAGTAGTATAACTGGAGTTAAAGAGACCCAGTACTTC. Using reference TRBV19 and TRBJ2-5 for the parts outside the CDR3, the full variable domain is DGGITQSPKYLFRKEGQNVTLSCEQNLNHDAMYWYRQDPGQGLRLIYYSQIVNDFQKGDIAEGYSVSREKKESFPLTVTSAQKNPTAFYLCASSITGVKETQYFGPGTRLLVL.